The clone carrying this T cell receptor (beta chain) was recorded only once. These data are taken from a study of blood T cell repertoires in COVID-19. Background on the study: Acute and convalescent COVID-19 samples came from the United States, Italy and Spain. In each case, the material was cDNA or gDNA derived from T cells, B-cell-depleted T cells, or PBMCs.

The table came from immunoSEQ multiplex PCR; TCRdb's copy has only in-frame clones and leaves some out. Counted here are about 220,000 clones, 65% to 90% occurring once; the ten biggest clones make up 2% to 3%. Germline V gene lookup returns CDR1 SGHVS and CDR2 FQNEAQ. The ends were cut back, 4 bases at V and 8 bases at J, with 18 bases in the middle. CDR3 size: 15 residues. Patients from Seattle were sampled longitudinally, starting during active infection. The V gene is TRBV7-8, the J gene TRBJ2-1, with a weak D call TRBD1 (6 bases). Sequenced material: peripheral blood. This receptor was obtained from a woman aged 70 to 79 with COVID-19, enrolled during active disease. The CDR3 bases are TGTGCCAGCAGCTCACGAGGGATACAGGGCCATGAGCAGTTCTTC. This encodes CASSSRGIQGHEQFF.